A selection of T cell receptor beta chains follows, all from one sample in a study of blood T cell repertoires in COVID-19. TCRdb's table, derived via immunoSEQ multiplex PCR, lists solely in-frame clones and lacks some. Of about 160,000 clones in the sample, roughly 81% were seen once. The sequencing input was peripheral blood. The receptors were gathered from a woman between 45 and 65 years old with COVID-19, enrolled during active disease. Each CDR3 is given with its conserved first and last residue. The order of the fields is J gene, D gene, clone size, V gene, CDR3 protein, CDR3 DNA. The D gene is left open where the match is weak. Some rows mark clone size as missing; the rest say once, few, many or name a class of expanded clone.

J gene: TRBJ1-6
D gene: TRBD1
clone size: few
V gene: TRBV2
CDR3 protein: CASSVRTGVDSPLHF
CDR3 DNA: TGTGCCAGCAGTGTTAGGACAGGGGTGGATTCACCCCTCCACTTT

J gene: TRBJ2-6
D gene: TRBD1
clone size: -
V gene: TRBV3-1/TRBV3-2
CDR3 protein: CASSLGQGASGANVLTF
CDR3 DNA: TGTGCCAGCAGCCTCGGACAGGGGGCCTCTGGGGCCAACGTCCTGACTTTC

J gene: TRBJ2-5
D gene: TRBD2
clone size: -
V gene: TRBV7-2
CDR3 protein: CASSLGGGGSGTQYF
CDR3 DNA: TGTGCCAGCAGCTTAGGCGGGGGGGGCTCAGGGACCCAGTACTTC

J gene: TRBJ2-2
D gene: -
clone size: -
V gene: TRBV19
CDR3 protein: CASSSQYAGNTGELFF
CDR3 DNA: TGTGCCAGTAGTTCCCAATATGCGGGGAACACCGGGGAGCTGTTTTTT

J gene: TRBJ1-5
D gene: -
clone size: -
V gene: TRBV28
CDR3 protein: CASSSINILQPQHF
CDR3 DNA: TGTGCCAGCAGCTCTATAAATATCCTTCAGCCCCAGCATTTT

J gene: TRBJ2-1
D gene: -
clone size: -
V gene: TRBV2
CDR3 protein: CASSELGRVSINEQFF
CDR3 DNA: TGTGCCAGCAGTGAGTTGGGCAGGGTATCGATCAATGAGCAGTTCTTC

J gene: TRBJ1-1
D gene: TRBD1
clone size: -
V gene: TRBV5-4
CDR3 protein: CASSILTGDTEAFF
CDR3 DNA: TGTGCCAGCAGCATACTGACAGGGGACACTGAAGCTTTCTTT

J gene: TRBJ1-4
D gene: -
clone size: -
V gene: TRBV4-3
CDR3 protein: CASSRGGGGNEKLFF
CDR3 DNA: TGCGCCAGCAGCCGGGGCGGGGGGGGTAATGAAAAACTGTTTTTT

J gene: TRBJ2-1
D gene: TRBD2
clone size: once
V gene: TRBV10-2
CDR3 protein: CASSGAGGPTNEQFF
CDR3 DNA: TGCGCCAGCAGTGGAGCGGGGGGGCCTACCAATGAGCAGTTCTTC

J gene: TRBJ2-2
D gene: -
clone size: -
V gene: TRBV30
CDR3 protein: CAWRQGIANTGELFF
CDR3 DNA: TGTGCCTGGAGACAGGGAATCGCGAACACCGGGGAGCTGTTTTTT

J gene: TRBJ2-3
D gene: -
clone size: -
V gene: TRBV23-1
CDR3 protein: CASSQSSGVGIDTQYF
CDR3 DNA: TGCGCCAGCAGTCAATCGTCCGGGGTCGGAATAGATACGCAGTATTTT

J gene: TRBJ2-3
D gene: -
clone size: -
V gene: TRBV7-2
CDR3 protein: CASSLLYTDTQYF
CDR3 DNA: TGTGCCAGCAGCTTGCTATACACAGATACGCAGTATTTT

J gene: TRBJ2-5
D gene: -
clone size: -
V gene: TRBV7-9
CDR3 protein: CASSPDSIQETQYF
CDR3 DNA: TGTGCCAGCAGCCCTGACAGTATCCAAGAGACCCAGTACTTC

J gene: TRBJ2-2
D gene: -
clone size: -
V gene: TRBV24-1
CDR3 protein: CATSDLSGSGAGELFF
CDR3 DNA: TGTGCCACCAGTGATTTGTCGGGGAGCGGCGCCGGGGAGCTGTTTTTT

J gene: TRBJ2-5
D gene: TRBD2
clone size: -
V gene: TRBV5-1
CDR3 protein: CASSLQYSSGGNQETQYF
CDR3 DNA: TGCGCCAGCAGCCTTCAGTATTCTAGCGGGGGGAACCAAGAGACCCAGTACTTC

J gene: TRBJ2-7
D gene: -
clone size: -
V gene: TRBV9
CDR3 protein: CASSVASESYEQYF
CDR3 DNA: TGTGCCAGCAGCGTAGCCTCAGAATCCTACGAGCAGTACTTC

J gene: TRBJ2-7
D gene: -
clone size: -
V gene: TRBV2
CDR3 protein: CASLLGSGPGQKYF
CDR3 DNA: TGTGCCAGCCTCCTCGGTAGTGGGCCGGGACAAAAGTACTTC

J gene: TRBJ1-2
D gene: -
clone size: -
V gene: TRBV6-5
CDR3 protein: CASSYTTGYGYTF
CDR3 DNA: TGTGCCAGCAGTTACACTACAGGGTATGGCTACACCTTC

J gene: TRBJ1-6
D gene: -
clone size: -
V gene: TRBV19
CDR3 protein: CASSRDSYNSPLHF
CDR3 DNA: TGTGCCAGTAGTCGGGACTCCTATAATTCACCCCTCCACTTT

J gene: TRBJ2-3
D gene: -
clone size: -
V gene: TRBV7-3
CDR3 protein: CASSSRLGDTDTQYF
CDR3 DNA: TGTGCCAGCAGCTCCAGACTAGGAGACACAGATACGCAGTATTTT

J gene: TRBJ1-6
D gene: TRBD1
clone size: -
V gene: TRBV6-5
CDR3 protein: CASGRDRNSPLHF
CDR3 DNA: TGTGCCAGCGGCCGGGACAGGAATTCACCCCTCCACTTT

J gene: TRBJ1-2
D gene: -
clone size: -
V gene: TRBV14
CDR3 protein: CASSPQGVIDYGYTF
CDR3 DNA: TGTGCCAGCAGCCCCCAAGGGGTGATTGACTATGGCTACACCTTC

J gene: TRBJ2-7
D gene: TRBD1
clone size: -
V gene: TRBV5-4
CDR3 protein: CASSSPGQGSYEQYF
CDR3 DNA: TGTGCCAGCAGTTCGCCGGGACAGGGCTCCTACGAGCAGTACTTC

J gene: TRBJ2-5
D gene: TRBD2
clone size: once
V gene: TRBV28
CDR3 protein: CASSLASRGDQETQYF
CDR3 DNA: TGTGCCAGCAGTTTAGCCTCGCGGGGGGACCAAGAGACCCAGTACTTC

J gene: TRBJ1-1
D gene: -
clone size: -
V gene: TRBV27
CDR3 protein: CASSPTWGPVTEAFF
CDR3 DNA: TGTGCCAGCAGTCCTACGTGGGGGCCGGTCACTGAAGCTTTCTTT

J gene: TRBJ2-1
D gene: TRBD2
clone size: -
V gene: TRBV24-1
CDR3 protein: CATSRTSGGSYNEQFF
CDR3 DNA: TGTGCCACCAGTCGGACTAGCGGGGGCTCCTACAATGAGCAGTTCTTC

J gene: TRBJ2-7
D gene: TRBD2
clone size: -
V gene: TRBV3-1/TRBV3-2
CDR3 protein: CASSQTGLAAYEQYF
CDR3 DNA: TGTGCCAGCAGCCAAACGGGACTAGCGGCCTACGAGCAGTACTTC

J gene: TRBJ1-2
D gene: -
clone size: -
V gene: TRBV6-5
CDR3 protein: CASSRTASYGYTF
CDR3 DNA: TGTGCCAGCAGTAGGACAGCCTCCTATGGCTACACCTTC

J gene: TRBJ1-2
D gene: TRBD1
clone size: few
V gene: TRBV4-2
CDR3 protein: CASRAGQGLYGYTF
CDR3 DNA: TGTGCCAGCAGGGCGGGACAGGGACTTTATGGCTACACCTTC

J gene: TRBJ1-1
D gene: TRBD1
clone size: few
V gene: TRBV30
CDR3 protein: CASPGRGDTEAFF
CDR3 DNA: TGTGCCTCCCCGGGCAGGGGGGACACTGAAGCTTTCTTT

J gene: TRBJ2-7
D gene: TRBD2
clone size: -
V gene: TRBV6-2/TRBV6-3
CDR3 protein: CASSLGGSSYEQYF
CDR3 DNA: TGTGCCAGCAGTTTGGGGGGGAGCTCCTACGAGCAGTACTTC

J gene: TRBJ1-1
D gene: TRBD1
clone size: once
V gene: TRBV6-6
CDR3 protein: CASSSTGGTEAFF
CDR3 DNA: TGTGCCAGCAGTTCGACAGGGGGAACTGAAGCTTTCTTT

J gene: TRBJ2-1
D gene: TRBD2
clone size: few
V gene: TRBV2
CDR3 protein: CASSVRLAGNEQFF
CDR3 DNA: TGTGCCAGCAGTGTAAGACTAGCGGGGAATGAGCAGTTCTTC

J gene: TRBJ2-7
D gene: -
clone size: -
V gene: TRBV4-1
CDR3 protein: CASSLQDREGFYEQYF
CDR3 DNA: TGCGCCAGCAGCCTCCAGGACAGGGAGGGGTTCTACGAGCAGTACTTC

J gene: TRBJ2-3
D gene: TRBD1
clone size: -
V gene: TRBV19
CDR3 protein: CASSKGQGVADTQYF
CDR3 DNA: TGTGCCAGTAGTAAGGGACAGGGAGTCGCAGATACGCAGTATTTT

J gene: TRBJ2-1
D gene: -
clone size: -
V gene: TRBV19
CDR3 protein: CATAGQINNEQFF
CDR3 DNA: TGTGCCACCGCGGGACAGATAAACAATGAGCAGTTCTTC

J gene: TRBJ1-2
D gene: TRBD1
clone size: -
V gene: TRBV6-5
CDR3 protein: CASRGQGGNAGYTF
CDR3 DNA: TGTGCCAGCAGAGGACAGGGGGGGAATGCTGGCTACACCTTC

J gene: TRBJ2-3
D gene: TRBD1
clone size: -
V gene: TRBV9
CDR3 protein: CASSDRTGVPDTQYF
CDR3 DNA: TGTGCCAGCAGCGACAGGACAGGGGTTCCAGATACGCAGTATTTT

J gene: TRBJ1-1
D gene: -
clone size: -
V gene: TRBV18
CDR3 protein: CASSPTGTTEAFF
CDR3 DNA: TGTGCCAGCTCACCCACAGGGACCACTGAAGCTTTCTTT

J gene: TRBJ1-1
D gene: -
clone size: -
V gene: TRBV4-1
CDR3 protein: CASSYLTGKNTEAFF
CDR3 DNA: TGCGCCAGCAGCTACCTAACAGGGAAGAACACTGAAGCTTTCTTT

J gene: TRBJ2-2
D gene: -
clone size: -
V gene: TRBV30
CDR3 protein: CAWRGPANTGELFF
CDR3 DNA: TGTGCCTGGAGGGGCCCCGCGAACACCGGGGAGCTGTTTTTT

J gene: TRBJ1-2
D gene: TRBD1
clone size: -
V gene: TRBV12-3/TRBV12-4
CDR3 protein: CASRGQDYGYTF
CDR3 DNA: TGTGCCAGCAGGGGACAGGACTATGGCTACACCTTC

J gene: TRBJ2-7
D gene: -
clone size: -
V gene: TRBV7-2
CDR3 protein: CASSLIGRGSEQYF
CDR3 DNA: TGTGCCAGCAGCTTAATCGGCAGGGGAAGCGAGCAGTACTTC

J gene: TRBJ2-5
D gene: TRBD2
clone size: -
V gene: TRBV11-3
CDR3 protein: CASSLGSTGLGETQYF
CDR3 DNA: TGTGCCAGCAGCTTAGGGTCTACGGGACTAGGAGAGACCCAGTACTTC

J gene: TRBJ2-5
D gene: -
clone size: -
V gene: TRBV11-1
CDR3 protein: CASSYRTDDATQYF
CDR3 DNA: TGTGCCAGCAGCTATAGGACAGACGACGCGACCCAGTACTTC